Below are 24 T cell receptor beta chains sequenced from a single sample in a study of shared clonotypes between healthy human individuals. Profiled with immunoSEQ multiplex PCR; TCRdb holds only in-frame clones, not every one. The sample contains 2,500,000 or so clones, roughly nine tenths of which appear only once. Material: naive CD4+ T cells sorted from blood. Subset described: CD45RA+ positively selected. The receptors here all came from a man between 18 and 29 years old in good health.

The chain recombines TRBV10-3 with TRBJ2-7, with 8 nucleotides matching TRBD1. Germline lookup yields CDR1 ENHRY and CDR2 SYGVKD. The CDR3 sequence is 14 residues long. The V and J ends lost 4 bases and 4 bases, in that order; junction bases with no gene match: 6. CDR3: CAISAGQGRYEQYF. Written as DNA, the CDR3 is TGTGCCATCAGTGCCGGACAGGGACGGTACGAGCAGTACTTC.

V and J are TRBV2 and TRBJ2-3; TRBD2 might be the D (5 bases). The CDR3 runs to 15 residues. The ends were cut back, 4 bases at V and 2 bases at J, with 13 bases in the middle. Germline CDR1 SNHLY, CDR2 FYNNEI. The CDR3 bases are TGTGCCAGCAGTGGGATCCAGAGGGCCACAGATACGCAGTATTTT. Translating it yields CASSGIQRATDTQYF.

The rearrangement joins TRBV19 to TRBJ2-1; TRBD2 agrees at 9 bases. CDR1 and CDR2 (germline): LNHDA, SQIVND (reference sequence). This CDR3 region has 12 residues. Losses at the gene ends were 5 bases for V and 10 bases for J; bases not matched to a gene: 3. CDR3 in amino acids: CASSSGTSEQFF. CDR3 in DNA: TGTGCCAGTAGTTCTGGGACTAGCGAGCAGTTCTTC.

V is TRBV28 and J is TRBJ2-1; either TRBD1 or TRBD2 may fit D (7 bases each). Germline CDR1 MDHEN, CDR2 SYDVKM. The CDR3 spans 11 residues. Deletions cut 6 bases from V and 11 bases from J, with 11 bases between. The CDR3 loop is CASRQGTKQFF. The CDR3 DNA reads TGTGCCAGCAGACAGGGGACTAAGCAGTTCTTC.

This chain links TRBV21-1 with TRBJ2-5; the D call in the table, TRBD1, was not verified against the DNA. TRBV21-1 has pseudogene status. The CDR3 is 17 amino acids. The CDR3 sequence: CASSRDRGRRYQETQYF. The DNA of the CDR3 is TGTGCCAGCAGCAGGGACAGGGGGCGGAGGTACCAAGAGACCCAGTACTTC.

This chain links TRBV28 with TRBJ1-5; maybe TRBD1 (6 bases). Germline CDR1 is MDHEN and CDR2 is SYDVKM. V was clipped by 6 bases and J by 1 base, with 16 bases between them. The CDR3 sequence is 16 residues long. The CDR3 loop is CASSKGGGRSNQPQHF. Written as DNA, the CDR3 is TGTGCCAGCAGCAAAGGGGGGGGGCGAAGCAATCAGCCCCAGCATTTT. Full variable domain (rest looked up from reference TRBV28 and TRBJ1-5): DVKVTQSSRYLVKRTGEKVFLECVQDMDHENMFWYRQDPGLGLRLIYFSYDVKMKEKGDIPEGYSVSREKKERFSLILESASTNQTSMYLCASSKGGGRSNQPQHFGDGTRLSIL.

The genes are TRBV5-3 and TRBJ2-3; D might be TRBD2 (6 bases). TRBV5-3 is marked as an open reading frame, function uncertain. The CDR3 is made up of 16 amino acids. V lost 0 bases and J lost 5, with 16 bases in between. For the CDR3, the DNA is TGTGCCAGAAGCTTGGGACGAGCGGGTACTGGAGATACGCAGTATTTT. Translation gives CARSLGRAGTGDTQYF.

CDR3 loop: CASTQEVATNEKLFF. CDR3 coding DNA: TGCGCCAGCACCCAAGAGGTCGCCACTAATGAAAAACTGTTTTTT. The chain joins TRBV5-1 to TRBJ1-4; D not resolved. Trimming stripped 6 bases from V and 2 bases from J, with 14 bases between. The CDR3 runs 15 residues. Germline CDR1 reads SGHRS; CDR2 reads YFSETQ.

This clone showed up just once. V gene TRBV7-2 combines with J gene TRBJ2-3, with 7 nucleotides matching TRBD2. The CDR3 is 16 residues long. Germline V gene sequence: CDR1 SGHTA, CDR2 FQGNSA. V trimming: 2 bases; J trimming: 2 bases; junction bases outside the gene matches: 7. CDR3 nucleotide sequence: TGTGCCAGCAGCTTATTGGGGGGAGGGGTCACAGATACGCAGTATTTT. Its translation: CASSLLGGGVTDTQYF.

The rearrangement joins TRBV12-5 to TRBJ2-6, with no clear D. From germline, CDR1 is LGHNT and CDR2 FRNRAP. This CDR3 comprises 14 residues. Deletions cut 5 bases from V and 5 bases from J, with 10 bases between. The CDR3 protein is CASGPSSWANVLTF. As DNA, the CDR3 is TGTGCTAGTGGTCCTTCCTCGTGGGCCAACGTCCTGACTTTC.

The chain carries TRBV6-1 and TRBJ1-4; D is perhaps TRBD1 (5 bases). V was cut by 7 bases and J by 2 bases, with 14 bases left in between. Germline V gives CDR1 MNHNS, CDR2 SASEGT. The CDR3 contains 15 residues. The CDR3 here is CASNSPGATNEKLFF. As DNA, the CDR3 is TGTGCCAGCAACTCCCCCGGGGCTACTAATGAAAAACTGTTTTTT.

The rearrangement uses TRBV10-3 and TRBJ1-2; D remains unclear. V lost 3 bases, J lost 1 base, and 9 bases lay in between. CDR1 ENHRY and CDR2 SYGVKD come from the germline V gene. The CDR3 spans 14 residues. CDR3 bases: TGTGCCATCAGTGACCACCCTCGTAACTATGGCTACACCTTC. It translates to CAISDHPRNYGYTF.

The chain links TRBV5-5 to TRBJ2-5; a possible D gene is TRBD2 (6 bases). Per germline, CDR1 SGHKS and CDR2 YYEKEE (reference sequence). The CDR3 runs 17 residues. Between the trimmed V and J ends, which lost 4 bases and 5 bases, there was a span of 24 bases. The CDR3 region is CASSPGDWYLQGETQYF. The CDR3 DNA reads TGTGCCAGCAGCCCTGGGGACTGGTACTTACAAGGGGAGACCCAGTACTTC. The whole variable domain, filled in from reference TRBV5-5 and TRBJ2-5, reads DAGVTQSPTHLIKTRGQQVTLRCSPISGHKSVSWYQQVLGQGPQFIFQYYEKEERGRGNFPDRFSARQFPNYSSELNVNALLLGDSALYLCASSPGDWYLQGETQYFGPGTRLLVL.

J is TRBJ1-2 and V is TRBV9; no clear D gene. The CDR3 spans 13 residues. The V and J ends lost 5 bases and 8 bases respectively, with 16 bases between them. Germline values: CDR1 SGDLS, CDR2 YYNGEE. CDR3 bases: TGTGCCAGCAGGGCAAGCGAGAGTCACGGCTACACCTTC. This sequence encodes CASRASESHGYTF. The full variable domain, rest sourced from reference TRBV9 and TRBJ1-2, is DSGVTQTPKHLITATGQRVTLRCSPRSGDLSVYWYQQSLDQGLQFLIQYYNGEERAKGNILERFSAQQFPDLHSELNLSSLELGDSALYFCASRASESHGYTFGSGTRLTVV.

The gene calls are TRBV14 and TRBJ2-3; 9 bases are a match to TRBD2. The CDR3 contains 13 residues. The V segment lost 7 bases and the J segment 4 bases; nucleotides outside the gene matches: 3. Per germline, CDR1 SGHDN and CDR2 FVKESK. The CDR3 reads CASKVAGADTQYF. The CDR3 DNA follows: TGTGCCAGCAAGGTAGCGGGGGCAGATACGCAGTATTTT.

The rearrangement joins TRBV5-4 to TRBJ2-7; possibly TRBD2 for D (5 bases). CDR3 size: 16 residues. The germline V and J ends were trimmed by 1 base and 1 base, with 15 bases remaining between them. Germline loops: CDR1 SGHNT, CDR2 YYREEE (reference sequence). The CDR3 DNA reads TGTGCCAGCAGCTTGTCGGTGGGAGAGGCGTCCTACGAGCAGTACTTC. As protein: CASSLSVGEASYEQYF.

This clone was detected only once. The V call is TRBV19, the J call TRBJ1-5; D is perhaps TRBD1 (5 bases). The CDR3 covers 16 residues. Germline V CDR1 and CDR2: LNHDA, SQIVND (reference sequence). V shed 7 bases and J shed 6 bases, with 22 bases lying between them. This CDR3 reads CASMALGGKIPQPQHF. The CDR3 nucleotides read TGTGCCAGTATGGCCCTTGGGGGGAAGATTCCTCAGCCCCAGCATTTT. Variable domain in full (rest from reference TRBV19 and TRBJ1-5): DGGITQSPKYLFRKEGQNVTLSCEQNLNHDAMYWYRQDPGQGLRLIYYSQIVNDFQKGDIAEGYSVSREKKESFPLTVTSAQKNPTAFYLCASMALGGKIPQPQHFGDGTRLSIL.

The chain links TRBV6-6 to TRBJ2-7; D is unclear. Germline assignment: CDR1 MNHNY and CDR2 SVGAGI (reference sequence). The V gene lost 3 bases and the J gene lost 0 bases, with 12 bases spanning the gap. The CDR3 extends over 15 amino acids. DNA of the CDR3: TGTGCCAGCAGTTATGTACAGACCGACTCCTACGAGCAGTACTTC. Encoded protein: CASSYVQTDSYEQYF.

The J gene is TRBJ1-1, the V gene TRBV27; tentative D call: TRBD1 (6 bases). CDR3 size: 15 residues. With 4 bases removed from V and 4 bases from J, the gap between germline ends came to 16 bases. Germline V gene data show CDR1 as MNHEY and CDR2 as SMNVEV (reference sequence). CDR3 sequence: CASSSPTGGRTEAFF. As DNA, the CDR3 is TGTGCCAGCAGTTCCCCCACGGGGGGCCGCACTGAAGCTTTCTTT.

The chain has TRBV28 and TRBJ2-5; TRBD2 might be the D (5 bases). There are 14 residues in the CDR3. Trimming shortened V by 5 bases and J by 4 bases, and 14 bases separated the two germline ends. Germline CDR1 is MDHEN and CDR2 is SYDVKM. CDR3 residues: CASSTPGSLETQYF. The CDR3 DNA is TGTGCCAGCAGTACCCCGGGGAGTCTAGAGACCCAGTACTTC. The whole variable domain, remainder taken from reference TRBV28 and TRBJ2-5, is DVKVTQSSRYLVKRTGEKVFLECVQDMDHENMFWYRQDPGLGLRLIYFSYDVKMKEKGDIPEGYSVSREKKERFSLILESASTNQTSMYLCASSTPGSLETQYFGPGTRLLVL.

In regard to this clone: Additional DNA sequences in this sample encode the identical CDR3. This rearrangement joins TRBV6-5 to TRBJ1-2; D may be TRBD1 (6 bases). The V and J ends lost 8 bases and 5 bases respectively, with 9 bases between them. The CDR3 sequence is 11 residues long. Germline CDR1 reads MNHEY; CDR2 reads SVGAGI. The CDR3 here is CASGGAYGYTF. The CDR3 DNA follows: TGTGCCAGCGGGGGCGCTTATGGCTACACCTTC.

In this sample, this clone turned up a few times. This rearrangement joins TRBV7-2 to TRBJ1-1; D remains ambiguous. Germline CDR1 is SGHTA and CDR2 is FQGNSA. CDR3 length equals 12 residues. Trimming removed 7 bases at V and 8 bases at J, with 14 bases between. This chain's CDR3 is CASNRRELEAFF. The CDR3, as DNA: TGTGCCAGCAATCGAAGGGAGCTAGAAGCTTTCTTT.

CDR3 bases: TGTGCCAGCAGTGGTAGACAGAGGTCCACAGATACGCAGTATTTT. Protein sequence: CASSGRQRSTDTQYF. V is TRBV6-1 and J is TRBJ2-3; a possible D gene is TRBD1 (5 bases). V was shortened by 4 bases and J by 2 bases, with 13 bases between the two germline ends. The CDR3 sequence is 15 residues long. Germline V lookup: CDR1 MNHNS, CDR2 SASEGT.

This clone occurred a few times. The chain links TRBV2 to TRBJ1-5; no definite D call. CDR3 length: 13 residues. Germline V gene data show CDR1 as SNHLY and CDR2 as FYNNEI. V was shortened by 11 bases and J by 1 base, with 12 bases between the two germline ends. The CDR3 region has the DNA TGTGCCGCCAGCGGGCGGAGCAATCAGCCCCAGCATTTT. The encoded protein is CAASGRSNQPQHF.